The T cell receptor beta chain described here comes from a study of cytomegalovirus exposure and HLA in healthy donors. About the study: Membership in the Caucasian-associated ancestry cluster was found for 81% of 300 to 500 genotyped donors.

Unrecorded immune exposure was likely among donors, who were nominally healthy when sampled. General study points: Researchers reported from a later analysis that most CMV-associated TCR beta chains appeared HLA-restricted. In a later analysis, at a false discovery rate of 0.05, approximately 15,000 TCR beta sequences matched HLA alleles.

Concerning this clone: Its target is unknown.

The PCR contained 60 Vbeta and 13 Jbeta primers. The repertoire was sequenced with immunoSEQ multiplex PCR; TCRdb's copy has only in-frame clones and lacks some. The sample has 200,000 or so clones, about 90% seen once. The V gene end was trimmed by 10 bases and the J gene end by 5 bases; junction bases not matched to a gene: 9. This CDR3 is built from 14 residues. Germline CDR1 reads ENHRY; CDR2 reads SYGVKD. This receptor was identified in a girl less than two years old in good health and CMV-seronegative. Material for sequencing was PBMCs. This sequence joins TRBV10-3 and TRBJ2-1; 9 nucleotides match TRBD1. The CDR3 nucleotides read TGTGCCACCCACGACAGGGGGAGTAACAATGAGCAGTTCTTC. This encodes CATHDRGSNNEQFF.